Sequencing of this T cell receptor beta chain was carried out in a study of blood T cell repertoires in COVID-19 (dated by TCRdb to 2018 to 2021). Background on the whole study: Collaborator samples came from the United States, Italy and Spain and covered acute and convalescent phases of COVID-19. The prospective study material was composed of cDNA or gDNA derived from T cells, B-cell-depleted T cells, or PBMCs. The samples were drawn from the first 160 participants of the ongoing ImmuneRACE study and from under 1,500 subjects provided by 6 global collaborators. A de-identified subject ID, COVID-19 status, age in years and sex were almost always included in the sample metadata. The repertoires were made available in a free public database intended to serve as a resource for research on the immune response to SARS-CoV-2. Where available, HLA class I and class II types were obtained from metadata supplied by the sample provider rather than from assay-based typing. The dataset comprised deeply sampled blood TCRbeta repertoires from subjects exposed to, actively infected with, or recovered from COVID-19.

The immunoSEQ Assay, a bias-controlled multiplex PCR, was used to amplify TCRbeta CDR3 regions from genomic DNA. As for the authors' bioinformatics: The number of nucleated cells in each sample was estimated from the amplification of reference gene primers within the assay. To quantify the absolute abundance of each unique TCRbeta CDR3 rearrangement, sequence reads were collapsed and filtered. For each sample, productive Simpson clonality was calculated as the square root of Simpson's diversity index across productive rearrangements. TCRdb retrieved this table from immuneACCESS and kept in-frame rearrangements only. Not all clones are present; in checked studies, unresolved V genes account for under half, and no reason is known for the remainder. The V and J calls and the clone size are those of that table, but D and trimming were determined from the DNA. This sample holds about 260,000 clones; about 89% were observed only once. The ten biggest clones cover about 8.7% of the sample.

With respect to this clone: The antigen it recognizes is unknown. Base-call qualities are not available, and no considerably larger clone is one nucleotide away.

Broader findings and caveats from the paper: How much clinical and demographic metadata was included differed by source and by participant, and the metadata was provided uncurated.

Each collaborating institution followed its own protocols to collect whole blood in K2EDTA tubes. For TCRbeta analysis, collaborator samples were shipped as frozen whole blood, as isolated PBMCs, or as DNA extracted from either sample type. The germline V gene specifies SNHLY as CDR1 and FYNNEI as CDR2. Deletion took 0 bases off V and 6 bases off J, with a span of 21 bases between the germline ends. The CDR3 numbers 17 residues from cysteine through phenylalanine. Only the CDR3 region is kept as DNA, spanning 51 bases read in frame from base 1. This TCR was sampled from a man aged 35 to 55 with active or convalescent COVID-19. Sequencing was carried out using peripheral blood. Recombination connected TRBV2 to TRBJ2-7; the D segment could be TRBD2, given 6 matching bases. The DNA sequence reads TGTGCCAGCAGTGAAGCGCTGGGGAGTGCGCAGGGAGGCGAGCAGTACTTC. The translation is CASSEALGSAQGGEQYF.